A single T cell receptor (beta chain) is shown here with its context. Antigen: not known. This sample is drawn from a study of T cell responses to AZD1222 COVID-19 vaccine. Study in general: Both about-4-week and about-12-week second-dose recipients were combined. Overall study findings and caveats: Clonal diversity was possibly underestimated, and the donors were mostly white British, with more females. The study reported that nearly half of spike-specific TCRs target unmutated variant regions.

Method: immunoSEQ multiplex PCR; TCRdb's copy keeps in-frame clones and lacks some. The repertoire consists of some 55,000 clones, with approximately 90% occurring once and the leading ten covering 3% to 4%. This CDR3 comprises 12 residues. V was pared by 8 bases and J by 7 bases, with 14 bases between. This clonotype was obtained from an adult in good health. The J gene is TRBJ1-1, the V gene TRBV12-3 or TRBV12-4; D gene uncertain. Material: peripheral blood, obtained on day 0 of AZD1222 vaccination. The CDR3 here is CASVRAPVEAFF. In DNA, the CDR3 is TGTGCCAGCGTCCGTGCACCCGTTGAAGCTTTCTTT.